This TCR beta chain came from a study of blood T cell repertoires in COVID-19. Using immunoSEQ multiplex PCR, the repertoire was profiled, and TCRdb retains in-frame clones only, with some absent. The profile shows 55,000 to 75,000 clones, 85% to 90% of them singletons. From germline, CDR1 is SGDLS and CDR2 YYNGEE. This CDR3 is 13 amino acids long. Trimming removed 3 bases from V and 1 base from J; junction bases left unmatched: 0. This clone came up a few times. Additional DNA sequences in this sample encode the identical CDR3. The sequence derives from a man aged 45-60 years with active COVID-19. The rearrangement joins TRBV9 to TRBJ2-7, with 8 bases that match TRBD1. Sequenced: peripheral blood. This chain's CDR3 is CASSGTGSYEQYF. The CDR3 DNA follows: TGTGCCAGCAGCGGGACAGGGTCCTACGAGCAGTACTTC. Full variable domain (missing parts from reference TRBV9 and TRBJ2-7): DSGVTQTPKHLITATGQRVTLRCSPRSGDLSVYWYQQSLDQGLQFLIQYYNGEERAKGNILERFSAQQFPDLHSELNLSSLELGDSALYFCASSGTGSYEQYFGPGTRLTVT.